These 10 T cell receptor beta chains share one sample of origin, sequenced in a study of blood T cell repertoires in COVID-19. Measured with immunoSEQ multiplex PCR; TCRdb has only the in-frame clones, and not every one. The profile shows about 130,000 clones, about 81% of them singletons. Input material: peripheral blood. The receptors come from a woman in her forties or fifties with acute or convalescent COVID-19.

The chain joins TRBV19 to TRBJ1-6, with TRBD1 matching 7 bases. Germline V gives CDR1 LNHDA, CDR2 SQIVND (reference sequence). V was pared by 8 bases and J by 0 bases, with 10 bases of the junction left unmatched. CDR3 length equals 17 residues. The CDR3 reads CASARDSGSSYNSPLHF. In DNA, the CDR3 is TGTGCCAGTGCCAGGGACAGCGGTAGCTCCTATAATTCACCCCTCCACTTT.

The CDR3 nucleotides are TGTGCCAGCAGTGCTAGCGTTGGTAAGTTCTTC. Its protein is CASSASVGKFF. The J gene is TRBJ2-1, the V gene TRBV11-2, with a possible D match to TRBD2 (6 bases). Germline CDR1 is SGHAT and CDR2 is FQNNGV. The CDR3 is made up of 11 amino acids. V was shortened by 6 bases and J by 14 bases, with 14 bases between the two germline ends.

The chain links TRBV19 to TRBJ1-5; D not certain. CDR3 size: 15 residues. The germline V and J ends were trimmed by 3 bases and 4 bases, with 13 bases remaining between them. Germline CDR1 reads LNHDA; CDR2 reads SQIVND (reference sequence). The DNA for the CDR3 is TGTGCCAGTAGTATCGCAGGCATTAGAAATCAGCCCCAGCATTTT. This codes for CASSIAGIRNQPQHF. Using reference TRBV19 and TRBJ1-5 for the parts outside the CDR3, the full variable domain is DGGITQSPKYLFRKEGQNVTLSCEQNLNHDAMYWYRQDPGQGLRLIYYSQIVNDFQKGDIAEGYSVSREKKESFPLTVTSAQKNPTAFYLCASSIAGIRNQPQHFGDGTRLSIL.

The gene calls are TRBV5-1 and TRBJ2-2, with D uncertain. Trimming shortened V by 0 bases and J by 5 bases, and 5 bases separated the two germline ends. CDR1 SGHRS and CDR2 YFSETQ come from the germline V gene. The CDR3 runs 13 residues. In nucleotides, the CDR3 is TGCGCCAGCAGCTTGGATCATACCGGGGAGCTGTTTTTT. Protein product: CASSLDHTGELFF.

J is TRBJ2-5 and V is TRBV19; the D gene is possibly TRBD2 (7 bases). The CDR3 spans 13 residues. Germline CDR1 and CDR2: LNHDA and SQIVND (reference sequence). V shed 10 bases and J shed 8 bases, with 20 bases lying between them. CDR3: CATSPGGIGTQYF. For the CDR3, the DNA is TGTGCCACCTCGCCGGGGGGCATCGGTACCCAGTACTTC.

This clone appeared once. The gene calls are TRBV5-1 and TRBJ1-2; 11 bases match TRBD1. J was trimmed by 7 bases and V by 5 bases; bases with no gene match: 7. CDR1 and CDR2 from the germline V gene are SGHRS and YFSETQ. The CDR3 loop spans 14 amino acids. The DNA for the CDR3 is TGCGCCAGCAGGGAACGGACAGGGGGCTCTGGCTACACCTTC. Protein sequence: CASRERTGGSGYTF.

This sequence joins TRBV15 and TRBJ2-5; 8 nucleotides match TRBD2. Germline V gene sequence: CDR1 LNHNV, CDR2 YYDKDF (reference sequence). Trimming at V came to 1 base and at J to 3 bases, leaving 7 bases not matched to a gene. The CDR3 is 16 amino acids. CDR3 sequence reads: CATSRAHLGREETQYF. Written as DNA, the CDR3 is TGTGCCACCAGCAGAGCTCACCTCGGGAGGGAAGAGACCCAGTACTTC.

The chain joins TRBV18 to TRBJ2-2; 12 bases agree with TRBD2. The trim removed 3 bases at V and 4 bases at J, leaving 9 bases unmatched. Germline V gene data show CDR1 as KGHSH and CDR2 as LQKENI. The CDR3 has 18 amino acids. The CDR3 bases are TGTGCCAGCTCACCGGTCCCTAGCGGGAGGGCCGCCACCGGGGAGCTGTTTTTT. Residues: CASSPVPSGRAATGELFF.

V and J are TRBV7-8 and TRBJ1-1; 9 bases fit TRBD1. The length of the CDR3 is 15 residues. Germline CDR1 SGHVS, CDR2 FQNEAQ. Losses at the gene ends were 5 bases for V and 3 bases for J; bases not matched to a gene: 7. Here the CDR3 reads CASSPPGTGYTEAFF. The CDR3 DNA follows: TGTGCCAGCAGCCCCCCCGGGACAGGGTACACTGAAGCTTTCTTT.

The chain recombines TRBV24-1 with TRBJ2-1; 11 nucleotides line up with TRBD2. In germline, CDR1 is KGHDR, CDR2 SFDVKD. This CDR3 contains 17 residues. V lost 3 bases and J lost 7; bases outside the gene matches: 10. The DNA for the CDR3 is TGTGCCACCAGTGATACCGGGACTAGCGGATCGTGGAATGAGCAGTTCTTC. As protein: CATSDTGTSGSWNEQFF.